This TCR beta chain is drawn from a study of blood T cells in healthy people across ages (dated by TCRdb to between 2014 and 2016). Broadly, across the study: Template switching captured roughly one uniquely barcoded TCR beta cDNA molecule per two T cells in model experiments. Age-related changes in TCR beta repertoire diversity were measured in the study by deep sequencing normalized with unique cDNA molecular identifiers. Donors were grouped into four age groups: young (average approximately 15 years), middle-aged (39), aged (around 66) and long-lived (approximately 78). Donors of different ages were randomly distributed across sequencing lanes to avoid experimental bias. Two additional independent replicas of 1 million unique cDNA reads from the same blood draw were analyzed for two donors (one aged 18 to 30 and one aged 80 or older).

About this clonotype: The antigen it binds to is not known. No much larger clone is present one base from it, and per-base qualities are unavailable.

On the study overall, not on this receptor specifically: Conclusive comparison of naive and antigen-experienced compartments was prevented by the profiling of bulk unsorted PBMCs. Donor CMV infection status was unknown, potentially confounding age-related changes in expanded clonotypes. Estimates of total diversity based on one million sequenced T cells were regarded as lower bounds and as underestimates. Compared with the aged group, the long-lived group had more naive CD4+ T cells, fewer expanded clones and increased TCR diversity, a pattern suggesting age selection. A strong correlation was found between observed TCR beta diversity and the percentage of naive T cells measured by flow cytometry. Observed TCR beta diversity per million T cells fell roughly linearly with age, and a significant reduction was already apparent by age about 36.

Inclusive of the bounding cysteine and phenylalanine, the CDR3 is 15 residues long. Of all the DNA, just the CDR3 is kept, 45 bases in frame from base 1. The germline V gene (reference sequence) specifies SSHAT as CDR1 and FNYEAQ as CDR2. The junction shows trimming of 5 bases on V and 1 base on J, plus 15 bases between the germline ends. The library was made by 5' RACE. The instrument given in TCRdb is Illumina HiSeq 2500. The second PCR ran for roughly 7 to 11 cycles and used a J-beta primer mix along with a sample-barcoded 5' primer. A template-switch 5' adaptor carrying 12 random nucleotides introduced a unique molecular identifier onto each TCR beta cDNA molecule. Each sample yielded at least 2.5 million CDR3-containing paired-end reads. All of the RNA was converted into first-strand cDNA using the Mint cDNA synthesis kit, with a TRBC-specific oligonucleotide serving as the primer. After uracil-DNA glycosylase treatment, a first 18-cycle PCR used universal primers M1SS and BC2_uni_R on all cDNA. Turning to the authors' computational methods: Each sample was normalized by randomly selecting 1 million high-quality reads, each carrying a distinct molecular identifier. Reads with shared molecular identifiers were discarded instead of being binned into consensus sequences. MiTCR, with a Q25 quality threshold and the strictest error-elimination algorithm, was used for CDR3 identification, clonotype clustering and error correction. A nonparametric unseen species model using Euler transformation provided a lower-bound estimate of total TCR beta diversity. TCRdb redid the processing of the public reads, applying fastp at Q25 and MiXCR, and retained in-frame beta chains. Rows with a matching CDR3 protein are joined into one entry that keeps the most common DNA and genes. What appears here as the V and J calls and clone size reflects TCRdb's work, not the paper's. The sample table holds about a million distinct CDR3 sequences, of which around 54% were seen once. About 22% of the sample comes from the top ten.

The 39 donors, aged about 6 to 95 years, were systemically healthy Caucasian individuals from Russia. Each donor gave about 9.7 milliliters of peripheral blood, drawn into EDTA-treated Vacutainer tubes. Ficoll-Paque density-gradient centrifugation was used to isolate PBMCs, with at least 7 million obtained per sample. Total RNA was extracted from PBMCs with Trizol reagent, with at least 6 micrograms obtained per sample. The percentages of naive CD45RAhigh/CD27high T cells were determined by flow cytometry on a PBMC aliquot from every donor. Sequencing was performed on blood. This TCR was recovered from a woman in her sixties or seventies in good health. In this chain, TRBV7-7 is recombined with TRBJ2-7; a tentative D call is TRBD1 (6 bases match). At the DNA level, the sequence is TGTGCCAGCAGCCAAGGCACAGGGCCTTCCTACGAGCAGTACTTC. This gives the protein CASSQGTGPSYEQYF.